These 32 T cell receptor beta chains were sequenced from one sample in a study of blood T cell repertoires in COVID-19. Using immunoSEQ multiplex PCR, the repertoire was profiled, and TCRdb retains in-frame clones only, with some absent. This sample carries 65,000 or so clones, approximately 82% of them seen once, and the ten largest clones take 3.5%. Sequencing was carried out using peripheral blood. The origin of the receptors is a man aged 55 to 70 with acute or convalescent COVID-19.

The chain combines TRBV19 with TRBJ1-5, with unresolved D. Trimming removed 1 base from V and 3 bases from J, with 19 bases in between. The CDR3 consists of 18 residues. From germline, CDR1 is LNHDA and CDR2 SQIVND (reference sequence). The CDR3 here is CASSIVPYKTGFNQPQHF. The CDR3 DNA follows: TGTGCCAGTAGTATAGTTCCATATAAGACGGGTTTCAATCAGCCCCAGCATTTT.

The chain carries TRBV9 and TRBJ1-3; D call uncertain. CDR3 length: 14 residues. Trimming pared 1 base from V and 0 bases from J, leaving 5 bases between. Germline CDR1 reads SGDLS; CDR2 reads YYNGEE. The CDR3: CASSVTSSGNTIYF. The CDR3 DNA sequence: TGTGCCAGCAGCGTAACATCCTCTGGAAACACCATATATTTT. Full variable domain (remainder filled in from reference TRBV9 and TRBJ1-3): DSGVTQTPKHLITATGQRVTLRCSPRSGDLSVYWYQQSLDQGLQFLIQYYNGEERAKGNILERFSAQQFPDLHSELNLSSLELGDSALYFCASSVTSSGNTIYFGEGSWLTVV.

This chain uses TRBV18 with TRBJ2-3; 9 bases fit TRBD2. Looked up from germline, CDR1 is KGHSH and CDR2 is LQKENI. The CDR3 sequence is 19 residues long. Trimming at V came to 0 bases and at J to 4 bases, leaving 14 bases not matched to a gene. Here the CDR3 reads CASSPPREAGGPSADTQYF. For the CDR3, the DNA is TGTGCCAGCTCACCACCGAGGGAAGCGGGGGGACCTTCCGCAGATACGCAGTATTTT.

This clone was counted between two and nine times. J is TRBJ2-2 and V is TRBV27; D unresolved. The V gene's germline CDR1 is MNHEY and CDR2 SMNVEV (reference sequence). This CDR3 comprises 14 residues. The V end was cut by 6 bases, the J end by 5 bases, with 13 bases between. CDR3 in amino acids: CASRQPGRTGELFF. As DNA, the CDR3 is TGTGCCAGCAGGCAGCCGGGTAGGACCGGGGAGCTGTTTTTT.

The chain employs TRBV18 and TRBJ2-7; no definite D call. There are 13 residues in the CDR3. Trimming took off 5 bases at V and 7 bases at J, with 15 bases between the two ends. Germline V gene lookup returns CDR1 KGHSH and CDR2 LQKENI. The CDR3 is CASSASDSGEQYF. CDR3 nucleotides: TGTGCCAGCTCAGCATCAGACTCCGGGGAGCAGTACTTC.

The chain uses TRBV5-6 and TRBJ1-1; D is ambiguous. The CDR3 is 14 amino acids. Per germline, CDR1 SGHDT and CDR2 YYEEEE. The V gene lost 0 bases and the J gene lost 1 base, with 7 bases spanning the gap. In DNA form, the CDR3 reads TGTGCCAGCAGCTTGGGGAGGAAGAACACTGAAGCTTTCTTT. The encoded protein is CASSLGRKNTEAFF.

CDR3 coding DNA: TGTGCCAGCAGTTACTCGTACAGGGGGCCCACAGATACGCAGTATTTT. It is translated as CASSYSYRGPTDTQYF. The chain has TRBV6-5 and TRBJ2-3; 9 bases agree with TRBD1. V shed 0 bases and J 2 bases; nucleotides not matched to a gene: 3. The germline gives CDR1 MNHEY, CDR2 SVGAGI. This CDR3 spans 16 amino acids.

The chain carries TRBV2 and TRBJ1-1, with TRBD1 identical over 7 bases. The trim removed 8 bases at V and 2 bases at J, leaving 8 bases unmatched. Germline CDR1 and CDR2: SNHLY and FYNNEI. The CDR3 runs 14 residues. CDR3 in amino acids: CASQGVGGNTEAFF. The CDR3 nucleotides are TGTGCCAGCCAAGGAGTAGGGGGCAACACTGAAGCTTTCTTT.

The chain joins TRBV30 to TRBJ1-1, with D perhaps matching TRBD1 (5 bases). The ends were cut back, 4 bases at V and 1 base at J, with 16 bases in the middle. CDR1 and CDR2 from the germline V gene are GTSNPN and SVGIG (reference sequence). This CDR3 has 15 residues. The DNA for the CDR3 is TGTGCCTGGACGCAGGGTGGAATGAGGAACACTGAAGCTTTCTTT. Residues: CAWTQGGMRNTEAFF.

The rearrangement uses TRBV5-1 and TRBJ2-3; 9 positions agree with TRBD2. The ends lost 2 bases at V and 3 bases at J; junction bases unmatched: 10. This CDR3 has 17 amino acids. Germline V gene sequence: CDR1 SGHRS, CDR2 YFSETQ. The CDR3 DNA follows: TGCGCCAGCAGCTTTTCATATAGCGGGGGAGGGACAGATACGCAGTATTTT. Protein sequence: CASSFSYSGGGTDTQYF. The whole variable domain, remainder taken from reference TRBV5-1 and TRBJ2-3, is KAGVTQTPRYLIKTRGQQVTLSCSPISGHRSVSWYQQTPGQGLQFLFEYFSETQRNKGNFPGRFSGRQFSNSRSEMNVSTLELGDSALYLCASSFSYSGGGTDTQYFGPGTRLTVL.

The chain combines TRBV9 with TRBJ2-7; D uncertain. The CDR3 loop spans 15 amino acids. Looked up from germline, CDR1 is SGDLS and CDR2 is YYNGEE. V lost 0 bases to trimming and J lost 3 bases, with 13 bases between them. CDR3 protein: CASSVDPDLGYEQYF. The CDR3 coding sequence is TGTGCCAGCAGCGTAGATCCAGACTTGGGCTACGAGCAGTACTTC.

The chain recombines TRBV5-4 with TRBJ2-2; possibly TRBD1 for D (5 bases). V lost 5 bases to trimming and J lost 5 bases, with 13 bases between them. The CDR3 contains 14 residues. Germline loops: CDR1 SGHNT, CDR2 YYREEE (reference sequence). DNA of the CDR3: TGTGCCAGCAGTTTAACCAGGGTTACCGGGGAGCTGTTTTTT. Protein: CASSLTRVTGELFF.

The chain employs TRBV5-6 and TRBJ1-3; D might be TRBD1 (5 bases). The germline V gene encodes CDR1 SGHDT and CDR2 YYEEEE. The CDR3 runs to 13 residues. V lost 6 bases, J lost 4 bases, and 11 bases lay in between. The CDR3 is CASTPTAGNTIYF. The CDR3 nucleotides are TGTGCCAGCACGCCGACAGCCGGAAACACCATATATTTT.

This clone was found a few times. The genes are TRBV2 and TRBJ1-2; tentative D call: TRBD1 (6 bases). V was clipped by 4 bases and J by 5 bases, with 11 bases between them. CDR3 length equals 13 residues. Germline V gene sequence: CDR1 SNHLY, CDR2 FYNNEI. CDR3 sequence: CASSASQGYGYTF. DNA of the CDR3: TGTGCCAGCAGTGCAAGTCAGGGGTATGGCTACACCTTC. The whole variable domain, remainder taken from reference TRBV2 and TRBJ1-2, is EPEVTQTPSHQVTQMGQEVILRCVPISNHLYFYWYRQILGQKVEFLVSFYNNEISEKSEIFDDQFSVERPDGSNFTLKIRSTKLEDSAMYFCASSASQGYGYTFGSGTRLTVV.

The chain employs TRBV6-6 and TRBJ1-2; perhaps TRBD1 as D (5 bases). CDR1 and CDR2 from the germline V gene are MNHNY and SVGAGI (reference sequence). V lost 7 bases, J lost 5 bases, and 20 bases lay in between. The CDR3 has 15 residues. DNA for the CDR3: TGTGCCAGCACCTTAGACAGCGCGGGAGGGTATGGCTACACCTTC. Translation: CASTLDSAGGYGYTF.

The chain employs TRBV29-1 and TRBJ2-1, with D tentatively TRBD1 (6 bases). Trimming cost V 0 bases and J 7 bases, with 13 bases left between them. This CDR3 comprises 14 residues. Germline CDR1 is SQVTM and CDR2 is ANQGSEA. CDR3: CSVEDLYRANEQFF. DNA of the CDR3: TGCAGCGTTGAAGATCTTTACAGGGCGAATGAGCAGTTCTTC.

The CDR3 protein is CASSRQGELGETQYF. The CDR3 coding sequence is TGCGCCAGCAGTCGGCAGGGTGAATTGGGAGAGACCCAGTACTTC. The chain carries TRBV23-1 and TRBJ2-5; D is perhaps TRBD1 (5 bases). TRBV23-1 is placed among ORFs of uncertain function. The CDR3 has 15 residues. V gave up 4 bases and J gave up 4 bases, with 16 bases separating them.

The rearrangement links TRBV18 to TRBJ2-7, with D possibly being TRBD1 (6 bases). The V gene lost 3 bases and the J gene lost 5 bases, with 11 bases spanning the gap. CDR1 KGHSH and CDR2 LQKENI come from the germline V gene. The CDR3 sequence is 13 residues long. CDR3 amino acids: CASSPTGPDEQYF. The CDR3 nucleotides read TGTGCCAGCTCACCGACAGGACCGGACGAGCAGTACTTC.

The chain has TRBV10-3 and TRBJ1-2; D is unresolved. The CDR3 spans 13 residues. The ends were cut back, 4 bases at V and 2 bases at J, with 8 bases in the middle. The germline CDR1 and CDR2 sequences are ENHRY and SYGVKD. CDR3 DNA sequence: TGTGCCATCAGTGTGGCACAGAACTATGGCTACACCTTC. Protein sequence: CAISVAQNYGYTF.

With regard to this clone: The same CDR3 can be traced to other DNA sequences in this sample. The rearrangement links TRBV19 to TRBJ1-6; D is perhaps TRBD1 (6 bases). Between the trimmed V and J ends, which lost 5 bases and 3 bases, there was a span of 11 bases. CDR1 is LNHDA and CDR2 is SQIVND in the germline V gene (reference sequence). This CDR3 region has 15 residues. The CDR3 DNA is TGTGCCAGTAGTCTGGGACATCTCTATAATTCACCCCTCCACTTT. Translating gives CASSLGHLYNSPLHF.

The J gene is TRBJ2-7, the V gene TRBV7-9; D possibly corresponds to TRBD2 (5 bases). Germline CDR1 and CDR2: SEHNR and FQNEAQ (reference sequence). The CDR3 loop spans 15 amino acids. Trimming stripped 1 base from V and 7 bases from J, with 17 bases between. CDR3 loop: CASSLEARERGEQYF. The CDR3 DNA reads TGTGCCAGCAGCTTAGAGGCACGGGAACGGGGAGAGCAGTACTTC.

This chain connects TRBV7-9 to TRBJ2-3, with D unclear. CDR3 length: 14 residues. CDR1 SEHNR and CDR2 FQNEAQ come from the germline V gene (reference sequence). V lost 3 bases and J 0 bases, leaving 7 bases between the germline ends. The CDR3 loop is CASSLSSSTDTQYF. The CDR3 DNA is TGTGCCAGCAGCTTGTCCTCTAGCACAGATACGCAGTATTTT. Full variable domain (remainder filled in from reference TRBV7-9 and TRBJ2-3): DTGVSQNPRHKITKRGQNVTFRCDPISEHNRLYWYRQTLGQGPEFLTYFQNEAQLEKSRLLSDRFSAERPKGSFSTLEIQRTEQGDSAMYLCASSLSSSTDTQYFGPGTRLTVL.

This clone was picked up a small number of times. V usage is TRBV6-2 or TRBV6-3 and J usage is TRBJ2-5; tentatively, D is TRBD1 (6 bases). V was shortened by 4 bases and J by 5 bases, with 11 bases between the two germline ends. Germline V gene sequence: CDR1 MNHEY, CDR2 SVGEGT. This CDR3 region has 13 residues. CDR3 DNA sequence: TGTGCCAGCAGTTTAGGACAGCGGGAGACCCAGTACTTC. This codes for CASSLGQRETQYF.

The chain joins TRBV4-2 to TRBJ2-2; the D gene is possibly TRBD2 (7 bases). The CDR3 covers 15 residues. Germline CDR1 is LGHNA and CDR2 is YNFKEQ. The germline V and J ends were trimmed by 4 bases and 5 bases, with 14 bases remaining between them. This chain's CDR3 is CASSPQGGDTGELFF. In DNA form, the CDR3 reads TGTGCCAGCAGCCCACAAGGGGGGGATACCGGGGAGCTGTTTTTT.

This clone was seen a single time. The chain couples TRBV19 to TRBJ1-1, with 9 bases fitting TRBD1. Trimming cost V 6 bases and J 5 bases; bases outside gene matches: 16. Germline CDR1 reads LNHDA; CDR2 reads SQIVND (reference sequence). The CDR3 has 17 amino acids. The DNA for the CDR3 is TGTGCCAGTAGCCTGGGGGGACAGGGCGGTGGGGGAACTGAAGCTTTCTTT. Translated, it gives CASSLGGQGGGGTEAFF.

V usage is TRBV5-4 and J usage is TRBJ2-7; 8 positions agree with TRBD2. After removal of 7 bases from V and 1 base from J, the junction contained 7 bases not matched to a gene. The CDR3 is made up of 14 amino acids. The germline V gene encodes CDR1 SGHNT and CDR2 YYREEE (reference sequence). The CDR3 here is CASSPLAGSYEQYF. The CDR3 nucleotides are TGTGCCAGCTCGCCGTTAGCGGGGTCCTACGAGCAGTACTTC.

This chain uses TRBV9 with TRBJ2-3; 11 nucleotides line up with TRBD2. This CDR3 is built from 16 residues. Germline CDR1 SGDLS, CDR2 YYNGEE. V lost 2 bases to trimming and J lost 2 bases; unmatched junction nucleotides: 4. In DNA, the CDR3 is TGTGCCAGCAGCGTGCGACTAGCGGGACTCACAGATACGCAGTATTTT. Translation gives CASSVRLAGLTDTQYF.

J is TRBJ1-6 and V is TRBV6-5, with a weak D call TRBD1 (6 bases). Trimming shortened V by 6 bases and J by 10 bases, and 19 bases separated the two germline ends. CDR3 size: 15 residues. Per germline, CDR1 MNHEY and CDR2 SVGAGI. In DNA form, the CDR3 reads TGTGCCAGCAGGGCCCTACAGGGATCATGGTCACCCCTCCACTTT. Its translation: CASRALQGSWSPLHF.

V usage is TRBV7-9 and J usage is TRBJ1-1, with D possibly being TRBD1 (5 bases). Trimming removed 3 bases at V and 1 base at J, with 9 bases between. Germline values: CDR1 SEHNR, CDR2 FQNEAQ (reference sequence). This CDR3 comprises 14 residues. The CDR3 is CASSFEQGNTEAFF. The CDR3 bases are TGTGCCAGCAGCTTTGAGCAGGGGAACACTGAAGCTTTCTTT.

This sequence joins TRBV19 and TRBJ1-1; tentative D call: TRBD1 (5 bases). The germline V and J ends were trimmed by 1 base and 5 bases, with 14 bases remaining between them. In germline, CDR1 is LNHDA, CDR2 SQIVND (reference sequence). This CDR3 is built from 15 residues. CDR3 in amino acids: CASSIGGWGGTEAFF. The DNA for the CDR3 is TGTGCCAGTAGTATAGGAGGGTGGGGGGGGACTGAAGCTTTCTTT.

DNA for the CDR3: TGTGCCAGTAACCCTTCAGGGGTCCATCAGAATGAGCAGTTCTTC. Translated: CASNPSGVHQNEQFF. The gene calls are TRBV19 and TRBJ2-1; weak D call: TRBD1 (6 bases). V dropped 7 bases and J dropped 7 bases, with 20 bases sitting between them. The length of the CDR3 is 15 residues. Germline CDR1 LNHDA, CDR2 SQIVND (reference sequence).

The rearrangement uses TRBV7-2 and TRBJ1-5; D not resolved. This CDR3 spans 14 amino acids. Germline V CDR1 and CDR2: SGHTA, FQGNSA. The V end was cut by 3 bases, the J end by 0 bases, with 6 bases between. CDR3 coding DNA: TGTGCCAGCAGCTTTCCAGATAGCAATCAGCCCCAGCATTTT. Translating gives CASSFPDSNQPQHF.